What follows are 4 T cell receptor beta chains derived from one specimen sequenced in a study of T cell changes during pregnancy in multiple sclerosis. The assay was immunoSEQ multiplex PCR, and TCRdb's table has in-frame clones only and misses some. The data contain around 42,000 clones, approximately 91% of them singletons. Sample: CD4+ T cells from peripheral blood mononuclear cells, taken before pregnancy. These receptors were collected from a female donor with multiple sclerosis, enrolled in a pregnancy study.

This chain links TRBV7-3 with TRBJ2-7, with TRBD2 as a possible D gene (6 bases). V shed 5 bases and J shed 6 bases, with 14 bases lying between them. The CDR3 has 13 residues. Germline V lookup: CDR1 SGHTA, CDR2 FQGTGA. This CDR3 reads CASSPGSEGEQYF. For the CDR3, the DNA is TGTGCCAGCAGCCCAGGATCGGAGGGCGAGCAGTACTTC. Full variable domain (outside the CDR3, taken from reference TRBV7-3 and TRBJ2-7): GAGVSQTPSNKVTEKGKYVELRCDPISGHTALYWYRQSLGQGPEFLIYFQGTGAADDSGLPNDRFFAVRPEGSVSTLKIQRTERGDSAVYLCASSPGSEGEQYFGPGTRLTVT.

The chain employs TRBV11-1 and TRBJ1-1; 10 positions match TRBD1. The CDR3 extends over 14 amino acids. CDR1 is SGHAT and CDR2 is FQDESV in the germline V gene (reference sequence). The V gene end was trimmed by 5 bases and the J gene end by 4 bases; junction bases not matched to a gene: 4. The CDR3 sequence is CASSTGQGSTEAFF. CDR3 nucleotides: TGTGCCAGCAGCACGGGACAGGGGAGCACTGAAGCTTTCTTT.

The V gene is TRBV5-1, the J gene TRBJ2-5, with 8 bases identical to TRBD1. Germline loops: CDR1 SGHRS, CDR2 YFSETQ. The CDR3 contains 14 residues. With V trimmed by 5 bases and J by 1 base, 4 bases remained unmatched. For the CDR3, the DNA is TGCGCCAGCAGGGACAGGGCTACCCAAGAGACCCAGTACTTC. Its protein product is CASRDRATQETQYF.

This clone has more than one count but fewer than ten. The chain has TRBV19 and TRBJ1-5; a possible D gene is TRBD1 (5 bases). The CDR3 runs to 14 residues. V was cut by 5 bases and J by 3 bases, with 11 bases left in between. Germline V lookup: CDR1 LNHDA, CDR2 SQIVND (reference sequence). In DNA form, the CDR3 reads TGTGCCAGTAGTCCCCAGGGATACAATCAGCCCCAGCATTTT. It is translated as CASSPQGYNQPQHF.